A single sample gave rise to the 21 T cell receptor beta chains below, sequenced in a study of early T cells in non-severe SARS-CoV-2 infection. TCRdb independently ran MiXCR on the 5' RACE reads; one entry per CDR3 protein. The sample contains about 59,000 distinct CDR3 sequences, around 12% of which appear only once. Specimen: whole blood. All receptors come from an adult who was a healthcare worker with PCR-confirmed SARS-CoV-2 infection or an uninfected control (not recorded which).

A single count supports this clonotype. It may be a read error: a sequence one base away is much more abundant. CDR3 in DNA: TGTGCCAGCATCATCGGACAGGGCCCCGTCTACGAGCAGTACTTC. Protein sequence: CASIIGQGPVYEQYF. The chain carries TRBV9 and TRBJ2-7, with 8 bases lining up with TRBD1. The germline gives CDR1 SGDLS, CDR2 YYNGEE. V shed 6 bases, J shed 3 bases, and the junction held 11 bases outside the gene matches. CDR3 length: 15 amino acids.

This sequence joins TRBV6-5 and TRBJ2-7; 7 positions match TRBD1. The germline CDR1 and CDR2 sequences are MNHEY and SVGAGI. The CDR3 sequence is 13 residues long. With 6 bases clipped from V and 5 bases from J, the junction kept 7 bases outside the gene matches. CDR3 amino acids: CASRATGSNEQYF. CDR3 nucleotide sequence: TGTGCCAGCAGGGCGACAGGGTCCAACGAGCAGTACTTC.

This clonotype has a handful of counts. This rearrangement joins TRBV5-5 to TRBJ2-7, with TRBD1 identical over 9 bases. The trim removed 1 base at V and 5 bases at J, leaving 1 base unmatched. The CDR3 spans 13 residues. CDR1 is SGHKS, CDR2 YYEKEE, per germline (reference sequence). DNA of the CDR3: TGTGCCAGCAGCTTGACAGGGGGCCACGAGCAGTACTTC. This gives the protein CASSLTGGHEQYF.

The V gene is TRBV7-2, the J gene TRBJ2-1; D unresolved. Trimming shortened V by 5 bases and J by 10 bases, and 15 bases separated the two germline ends. Germline V CDR1 and CDR2: SGHTA, FQGNSA. The CDR3 runs to 13 residues. CDR3 protein: CASSPLTPREQFF. The CDR3 nucleotides read TGTGCCAGCAGCCCCCTTACCCCCAGGGAGCAGTTCTTC.

This clonotype was detected a few times. The genes are TRBV10-3 and TRBJ1-2; D is undetermined. This CDR3 has 12 residues. Germline V gene data show CDR1 as ENHRY and CDR2 as SYGVKD. Trimming pared 2 bases from V and 2 bases from J, leaving 3 bases between. The CDR3 DNA reads as TGTGCCATCAGTGAGGGGAACTATGGCTACACCTTC. Its protein product is CAISEGNYGYTF.

This clonotype was detected many times. J is TRBJ1-1 and V is TRBV19, with a possible D match to TRBD1 (5 bases). The germline gives CDR1 LNHDA, CDR2 SQIVND (reference sequence). V shed 10 bases and J shed 3 bases, with 15 bases lying between them. This CDR3 is built from 13 residues. CDR3 bases: TGTGCCACCTTTACGGGACCTGACACTGAAGCTTTCTTT. Translating it yields CATFTGPDTEAFF.

This clonotype was picked up a small number of times. The chain combines TRBV7-2 with TRBJ1-2; D ambiguous. Trimming stripped 6 bases from V and 4 bases from J, with 9 bases between. Germline V gene sequence: CDR1 SGHTA, CDR2 FQGNSA. The CDR3 spans 12 residues. This chain's CDR3 is CASSIGGYGYTF. CDR3 nucleotide sequence: TGTGCCAGCAGTATAGGCGGCTATGGCTACACCTTC.

This sequence joins TRBV6-5 and TRBJ1-1; 8 nucleotides agree with TRBD1. The CDR3 extends over 15 amino acids. The ends lost 6 bases at V and 5 bases at J; junction bases unmatched: 11. Per germline, CDR1 MNHEY and CDR2 SVGAGI. The CDR3 reads CASREPQGVVTEAFF. Here the CDR3 DNA reads TGTGCCAGCAGGGAACCACAGGGGGTGGTTACTGAAGCTTTCTTT.

This clonotype was counted a few times. The chain uses TRBV6-5 and TRBJ2-4, with TRBD1 matching over 9 bases. Germline values: CDR1 MNHEY, CDR2 SVGAGI. CDR3 length equals 15 residues. The trim removed 4 bases at V and 6 bases at J, leaving 7 bases unmatched. The CDR3 region has the DNA TGTGCCAGCAGTTCCCTACAGGGGGCGGGAAACATTCAGTACTTC. Protein product: CASSSLQGAGNIQYF.

This clonotype was counted many times. The rearrangement joins TRBV5-1 to TRBJ2-4; D is possibly TRBD1 (6 bases). CDR3 size: 15 residues. Germline V lookup: CDR1 SGHRS, CDR2 YFSETQ. The V end was cut by 0 bases, the J end by 4 bases, with 11 bases between. CDR3 in amino acids: CASSLVETGKNIQYF. The CDR3 coding sequence is TGCGCCAGCAGCTTGGTTGAAACAGGGAAAAACATTCAGTACTTC.

This chain links TRBV6-2 or TRBV6-3 with TRBJ1-5, with D possibly being TRBD1 (6 bases). Germline V gene sequence: CDR1 MNHEY, CDR2 SVGEGT. The V end lost 5 bases, the J end lost 0 bases, and 14 bases lay between the germline ends. The CDR3 loop spans 16 amino acids. CDR3 bases: TGTGCCAGCAGTCCAAGAGGGGGATATAGCAATCAGCCCCAGCATTTT. This translates into CASSPRGGYSNQPQHF.

This clonotype was recorded at least ten times. At one end, the junction sequence differs from germline, possibly due to a read error. The chain links TRBV12-3 or TRBV12-4 to TRBJ2-1, with D possibly called TRBD1 or TRBD2 (5 bases each). The CDR3 loop spans 14 amino acids. CDR3 sequence: CASSLLGTYNELFF. In DNA, the CDR3 is TGTGCCAGCAGTTTATTAGGGACCTACAATGAGCTGTTCTTC.

This clonotype was counted at least ten times. The chain links TRBV5-4 to TRBJ2-7; 7 nucleotides match TRBD1. The CDR3 is 17 amino acids. J gave up 2 bases and V 4 bases, and 15 bases lay outside the gene matches. Germline V CDR1 and CDR2: SGHNT, YYREEE (reference sequence). The CDR3 here is CASSHLADRTKPYEQYF. The CDR3 DNA reads TGTGCCAGCAGCCACTTGGCGGACAGGACCAAACCCTACGAGCAGTACTTC. The whole variable domain, remainder taken from reference TRBV5-4 and TRBJ2-7, is ETGVTQSPTHLIKTRGQQVTLRCSSQSGHNTVSWYQQALGQGPQFIFQYYREEENGRGNFPPRFSGLQFPNYSSELNVNALELDDSALYLCASSHLADRTKPYEQYFGPGTRLTVT.

This clonotype was counted at least ten times. This chain uses TRBV9 with TRBJ1-3; the D gene is possibly TRBD1 (6 bases). CDR3 length: 17 amino acids. Germline CDR1 reads SGDLS; CDR2 reads YYNGEE. V gave up 0 bases and J gave up 0 bases, with 13 bases separating them. The CDR3: CASSVELAGDSGNTIYF. Written as DNA, the CDR3 is TGTGCCAGCAGCGTAGAACTGGCAGGGGACTCTGGAAACACCATATATTTT.

J is TRBJ1-1 and V is TRBV30, with 10 positions matching TRBD1. CDR1 is GTSNPN, CDR2 SVGIG, per germline (reference sequence). This CDR3 is 13 amino acids long. V gave up 8 bases and J gave up 4 bases; unmatched junction bases: 7. The CDR3 spells CAGGDRGGTEAFF. The CDR3 DNA reads TGTGCCGGGGGGGACAGGGGAGGCACTGAAGCTTTCTTT.

This clonotype has just a few counts. The chain uses TRBV7-6 and TRBJ2-7; 7 nucleotides match TRBD1. The CDR3 loop spans 14 amino acids. J was trimmed by 0 bases and V by 5 bases; bases with no gene match: 4. Germline V gene data show CDR1 as SGHVS and CDR2 as FNYEAQ. In DNA, the CDR3 is TGTGCCAGCAGCCGCAGACAGGGCTCCTACGAGCAGTACTTC. Residues: CASSRRQGSYEQYF. The whole variable domain, filled in from reference TRBV7-6 and TRBJ2-7, reads GAGVSQSPRYKVTKRGQDVALRCDPISGHVSLYWYRQALGQGPEFLTYFNYEAQQDKSGLPNDRFSAERPEGSISTLTIQRTEQRDSAMYRCASSRRQGSYEQYFGPGTRLTVT.

This clonotype was seen only a few times. The chain links TRBV4-2 to TRBJ2-3; no definite D call. V was pared by 4 bases and J by 1 base, with 15 bases between. The CDR3 runs 16 residues. Germline values: CDR1 LGHNA, CDR2 YNFKEQ. This chain's CDR3 is CASSPSGQAGTDTQYF. CDR3 bases: TGTGCCAGCAGCCCGTCCGGGCAAGCTGGCACAGATACGCAGTATTTT.

The chain carries TRBV11-2 and TRBJ2-1; 9 nucleotides align to TRBD1. This CDR3 region has 17 residues. Germline CDR1 is SGHAT and CDR2 is FQNNGV. V was pared by 4 bases and J by 1 base, with 8 bases of the junction left unmatched. The CDR3 here is CASSSPGQGKSYNEQFF. As DNA, the CDR3 is TGTGCCAGCAGCTCACCGGGACAGGGAAAGTCCTACAATGAGCAGTTCTTC.

The chain joins TRBV3-1 to TRBJ2-7; possibly TRBD2 for D (5 bases). The ends were cut back, 1 base at V and 3 bases at J, with 10 bases in the middle. The CDR3 consists of 14 residues. Germline CDR1 reads LGHDT; CDR2 reads YNNKEL (reference sequence). Written as DNA, the CDR3 is TGTGCCAGCAGCCAAGTATACGGGAACTACGAGCAGTACTTC. It specifies CASSQVYGNYEQYF.

At least ten counts were recorded for this clonotype. The chain employs TRBV28 and TRBJ1-4, with D tentatively TRBD1 (5 bases). Trimming stripped 5 bases from V and 9 bases from J, with 19 bases between. Germline values: CDR1 MDHEN, CDR2 SYDVKM. The CDR3 extends over 15 amino acids. The CDR3 bases are TGTGCCAGCAGTCCCCCCGGGGCAACGGGAAAAAAACTGTTTTTT. Its protein is CASSPPGATGKKLFF.

This clonotype occurred many times. The rearrangement uses TRBV9 and TRBJ2-1; either TRBD1 or TRBD2 may supply D (6 bases each). Germline CDR1 reads SGDLS; CDR2 reads YYNGEE. This CDR3 is 13 amino acids long. V lost 0 bases and J 10 bases, leaving 11 bases between the germline ends. The CDR3 DNA follows: TGTGCCAGCAGCGTAGCTCTAGGGGGGGAGCAGTTCTTC. Protein sequence: CASSVALGGEQFF.